This T cell receptor beta chain was documented in a study of cytomegalovirus exposure and HLA in healthy donors. Findings and limits, study-wide: In vitro data verified three CMV-associated chains as specific for CMV antigens. The tendency of first-cohort TCR clusters to co-occur in the roughly 130 validation repertoires emerged from a later analysis.

V dropped 5 bases and J dropped 1; count of bases not matched to a gene: 8. This CDR3 spans 17 amino acids. CDR1 is SSHAT, CDR2 FNYEAQ, per germline (reference sequence). To note about this clone: What it recognizes is unknown.

Sequencing used immunoSEQ multiplex PCR; TCRdb keeps in-frame clones, though not all of them. The data contain over 100,000 clones, 85% to 90% of them singletons. The donors belonged to the roughly 120-subject validation cohort, separate from the approximately 700-subject first cohort. The chain has TRBV7-7 and TRBJ2-2, with 9 bases that match TRBD1. What was sequenced was PBMCs. This receptor was obtained from a woman under 30 in good health and CMV-seronegative. The CDR3 reads CASSNPPGQGNTGELFF. DNA for the CDR3: TGTGCCAGCAGCAATCCTCCGGGACAGGGGAACACCGGGGAGCTGTTTTTT.